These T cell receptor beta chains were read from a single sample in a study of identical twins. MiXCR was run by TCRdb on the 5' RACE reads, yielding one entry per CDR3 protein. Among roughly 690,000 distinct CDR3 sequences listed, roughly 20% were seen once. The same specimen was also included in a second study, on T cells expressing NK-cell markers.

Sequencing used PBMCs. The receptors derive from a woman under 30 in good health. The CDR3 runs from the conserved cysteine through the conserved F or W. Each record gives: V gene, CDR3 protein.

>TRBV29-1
CSVAPPLEQYF
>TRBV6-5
CASSYSEVYEQYF
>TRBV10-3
CAISENPRDEQYF
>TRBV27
CASSLRLGVSGANVLTF
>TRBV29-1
CSVVGQGDNEQFF
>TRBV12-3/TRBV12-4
CASSSGTINEQFF
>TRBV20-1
CSARAGGYTYEQYF
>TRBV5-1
CASSLEPGDTEAFF
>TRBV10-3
CAITRGAATGELFF
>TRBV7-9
CASSPNTGVDADTQYF
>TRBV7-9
CASGAGGSYNEQFF
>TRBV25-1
CASSSGRGREQYF
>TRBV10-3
CAISERAEPNEQFF
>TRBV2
CASSEDPPAGYTF
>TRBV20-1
CSARHGLSNTGELFF
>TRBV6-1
CASSEGVRDREVTGANVLTF
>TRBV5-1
CASSLAVVVTGERTEAFF
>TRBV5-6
CASSSPNGSPLHF
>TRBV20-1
CSARDSGVAPNTGELFF
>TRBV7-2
CASRLAVGETQYF
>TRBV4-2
CASSPGLEPYSDTQYF
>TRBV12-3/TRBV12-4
CASCGGASGCEQFF
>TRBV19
CASSITRRTEAFF
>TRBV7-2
CASRITGSNQPQHF
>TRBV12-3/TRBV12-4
CASSSGIWGDEKLFF
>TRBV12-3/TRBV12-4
CASSPRQTQLSGANVLTF
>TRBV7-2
CASSTGTRSGETQYF
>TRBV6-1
CASSVKWDRGNYGYTF
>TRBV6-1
CASSEMGPTNSPLHF
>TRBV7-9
CASSLPGPSKASPLHF
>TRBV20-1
CSARGRGGLYF
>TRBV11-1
CASSYEWTVQSGANVLTF
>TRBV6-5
CASSHSSAGHTGELFF
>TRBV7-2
CASTTIGREGTQDEQFF
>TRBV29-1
CSVEVGGNTEAFF
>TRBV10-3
CAISESRRFSNTGEVFF
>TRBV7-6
CASSPRTSVTDTQYF
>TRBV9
CASSVGGGRGVEAFF
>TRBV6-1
CASRSGVTKNIQYF
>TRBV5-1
CASSIPEQGLGELFF
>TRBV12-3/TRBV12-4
CASAQRAQPQHF
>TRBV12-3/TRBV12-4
CASSPTRQGGGYTF
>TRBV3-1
CASSQVRRQPQHF
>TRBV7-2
CASSLFAVNTEAFF
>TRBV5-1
CASSYYGQRQETQYF
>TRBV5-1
CASSPRQSTANEQFF